A selection of T cell receptor beta chains follows, all from one sample in a study of cytomegalovirus exposure and HLA in healthy donors. Using immunoSEQ multiplex PCR, the repertoire was profiled, and TCRdb retains in-frame clones only, with some absent. The table includes some 120,000 clones, 75% to 90% detected once. The sample consisted of PBMCs. These receptors came from a male donor in good health and CMV-seronegative. Both conserved end residues are part of each CDR3. A D gene is named only where the DNA matches it firmly. Only part of the rows carry a size: once, few, many, or a class if the clone is expanded.

v_gene	d_gene	j_gene	abundance	CDR3aa	CDR3nt
TRBV27	TRBD1	TRBJ1-1	.	CASSSLSTGKNTEAFF	TGTGCCAGCAGTTCCCTTTCGACAGGGAAAAACACTGAAGCTTTCTTT
TRBV6-8	TRBD1	TRBJ2-7	.	CASSMSTGGYEQYF	TGTGCCAGCAGTATGTCGACAGGGGGCTACGAGCAGTACTTC
TRBV6-6	TRBD1	TRBJ2-7	.	CASSFRGHDYEQYF	TGTGCCAGCAGTTTCAGGGGGCATGACTACGAGCAGTACTTC
TRBV28	TRBD1	TRBJ2-7	.	CASIDRGGEQYF	TGTGCCAGCATCGACAGGGGCGGCGAGCAGTACTTC
TRBV2	TRBD1	TRBJ2-4	.	CASRAGQGQNIQYF	TGTGCCAGCAGAGCGGGACAGGGTCAAAACATTCAGTACTTC
TRBV6-1	TRBD2	TRBJ2-1	few	CASSGVAGGPDEQFF	TGTGCCAGCAGTGGGGTAGCGGGGGGGCCCGATGAGCAGTTCTTC
TRBV2	.	TRBJ2-4	.	CASSPTDTKNIQYF	TGTGCCAGCAGCCCTACAGATACCAAAAACATTCAGTACTTC
TRBV15	TRBD2	TRBJ2-1	few	CATSTGKLAAMPGQFF	TGTGCCACCAGCACGGGCAAACTAGCGGCAATGCCGGGGCAGTTCTTC
TRBV9	TRBD1	TRBJ1-5	.	CASSETGANQPQHF	TGTGCCAGCAGCGAGACAGGGGCTAATCAGCCCCAGCATTTT
TRBV5-1	TRBD1	TRBJ2-7	.	CASSFGQGEYEQYF	TGCGCCAGCAGCTTTGGACAGGGAGAGTACGAGCAGTACTTC
TRBV4-1	.	TRBJ1-6	.	CASTLGSSYNSPLHF	TGCGCCAGCACCCTCGGGAGCTCCTATAATTCACCCCTCCACTTT
TRBV19	.	TRBJ1-1	.	CASTTVVNTEAFF	TGTGCCAGTACCACGGTTGTTAACACTGAAGCTTTCTTT
TRBV4-2	.	TRBJ1-2	.	CASSQDGRGGAGYGYTF	TGTGCCAGCAGCCAAGATGGGCGTGGAGGAGCCGGCTATGGCTACACCTTC
TRBV7-9	.	TRBJ1-1	.	CSSSLISGTPNTEAFF	TGTTCCAGCAGCTTAATATCCGGGACTCCAAACACTGAAGCTTTCTTT